This is a list of T cell receptor beta chains from one sample in a study of blood T cell repertoires in COVID-19. Assay: immunoSEQ multiplex PCR; the TCRdb copy retains only in-frame clones and omits some. The sample includes 200,000 to 250,000 clones, approximately 86% of them seen just once. The sample was peripheral blood. These receptors all come from a woman over 75 with active or convalescent COVID-19. The CDR3 runs from the conserved cysteine through the conserved F or W. A D gene is named only where the DNA matches it firmly. Part of the rows lack a size; the others show once, few, many or a class for expanded clones.

d_call | j_call | clone_size | v_call | cdr3_nt | cdr3_aa
TRBD2 | TRBJ2-1 | NA | TRBV7-2 | TGTGCCAGCAGCTTAGCCGGGACTAGCGGCTACAATGAGCAGTTCTTC | CASSLAGTSGYNEQFF
NA | TRBJ1-6 | few | TRBV14 | TGTGCCAGCAGCGAGACAGGATCTGAGAATTCACCCCTCCACTTT | CASSETGSENSPLHF
NA | TRBJ2-7 | NA | TRBV6-1 | TGTGCCAGCAGTGACCCCCGGGGGTTCTACGAGCAGTACTTC | CASSDPRGFYEQYF
NA | TRBJ1-1 | NA | TRBV18 | TGTGCCAGCTCACCACCGTCCTTGAACACTGAAGCTTTCTTT | CASSPPSLNTEAFF
TRBD1 | TRBJ1-6 | NA | TRBV5-1 | TGCGCCAGCAGTCTTACCGGGACAGGGAGTAATTCACCCCTCCACTTT | CASSLTGTGSNSPLHF
NA | TRBJ2-3 | NA | TRBV19 | TGTGCCAGTAGTATTAGGAGGGTTAGCACAGATACGCAGTATTTT | CASSIRRVSTDTQYF
NA | TRBJ2-5 | once | TRBV21-1 | TGTGCCAGCAGCAAGCGGACAGGGATAGAGACCCAGTACTTC | CASSKRTGIETQYF
TRBD1 | TRBJ1-1 | NA | TRBV28 | TGTGCCAGCAGTTTACACAGACAGGGGACTGAAGCTTTCTTT | CASSLHRQGTEAFF
NA | TRBJ1-1 | NA | TRBV28 | TGTGCCAGCAGTTTCCAAAACACTGAAGCTTTCTTT | CASSFQNTEAFF
NA | TRBJ1-6 | NA | TRBV2 | TGTGCCAGCAGGGCAGGGGTAAATTCACCCCTCCACTTT | CASRAGVNSPLHF
TRBD1 | TRBJ2-1 | NA | TRBV3-1/TRBV3-2 | TGTGCCAGCAGCCCCGAGGGGGCAAAGCAGTTCTTC | CASSPEGAKQFF
NA | TRBJ1-1 | NA | TRBV6-5 | TGTGCCAGCAGTTACTCTTCACCCGCGCTGGACACTGAAGCTTTCTTT | CASSYSSPALDTEAFF
TRBD1 | TRBJ1-5 | NA | TRBV20-1 | TGCAGTGCTGAGGGGGCCCTCCCCCAGCATTTT | CSAEGALPQHF
NA | TRBJ2-1 | few | TRBV19 | TGTGCCAGTAGTATCCCGGGGGAAATCAATGAGCAGTTCTTC | CASSIPGEINEQFF
NA | TRBJ1-1 | NA | TRBV5-1 | TGCGCCAGCAGCTTGGCCGTGATGGGGGCCGGGGACACTGAAGCTTTCTTT | CASSLAVMGAGDTEAFF
TRBD2 | TRBJ2-3 | NA | TRBV7-6 | TGTGCCAGCAGCTTAGCGGGGACTATCACAGATACGCAGTATTTT | CASSLAGTITDTQYF
NA | TRBJ2-7 | NA | TRBV5-6 | TGTGCCAGCAGCTTGGGATTCTGGGGCTCAGGCCCGGAGCAGTACTTC | CASSLGFWGSGPEQYF
TRBD2 | TRBJ2-1 | NA | TRBV29-1 | TGCAGCGTTGGAGCTAGCGGTCCCTACAATGAGCAGTTCTTC | CSVGASGPYNEQFF
TRBD2 | TRBJ2-3 | NA | TRBV4-1 | TGCGCCAGCAGCCACTCGGGACTAGCGGCCACAGATACGCAGTATTTT | CASSHSGLAATDTQYF
TRBD2 | TRBJ2-5 | once | TRBV5-4 | TGTGCCAGCAGCTTGGACGGGGGGGCCCAAGAGACCCAGTACTTC | CASSLDGGAQETQYF
TRBD1 | TRBJ2-3 | NA | TRBV6-6 | TGTGCCAGCAGCTCAAAGGGACAGACCACAGATACGCAGTATTTT | CASSSKGQTTDTQYF